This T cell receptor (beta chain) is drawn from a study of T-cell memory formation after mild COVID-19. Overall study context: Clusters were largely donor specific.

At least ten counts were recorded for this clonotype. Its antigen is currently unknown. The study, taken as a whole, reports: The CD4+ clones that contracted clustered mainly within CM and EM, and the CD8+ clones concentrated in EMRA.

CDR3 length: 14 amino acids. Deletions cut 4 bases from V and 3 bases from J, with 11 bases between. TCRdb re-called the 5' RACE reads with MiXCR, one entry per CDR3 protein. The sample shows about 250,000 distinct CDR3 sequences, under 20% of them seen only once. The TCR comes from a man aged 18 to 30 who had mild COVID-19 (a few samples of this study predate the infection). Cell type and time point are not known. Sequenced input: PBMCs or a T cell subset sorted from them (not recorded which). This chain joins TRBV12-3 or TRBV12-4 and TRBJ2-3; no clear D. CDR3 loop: CASSSGGTTDTQYF. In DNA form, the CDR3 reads TGTGCCAGCAGTTCAGGCGGAACAACAGATACGCAGTATTTT.